This TCR beta chain came from a study of graft-versus-host responses after intestinal transplantation. The CDR3 has 18 residues. J gave up 3 bases and V 1 base, and 11 bases lay outside the gene matches. Germline V gene sequence: CDR1 LGHNA, CDR2 YNFKEQ. Method: immunoSEQ multiplex PCR; TCRdb's copy keeps in-frame clones and lacks some. The sample records some 100,000 clones, roughly 92% being singletons. In its sample, this clone was seen once. What it recognizes is unknown. General observations from the study: Researchers found GvH clones in recipient marrow, and some showed up first in ileum or blood.

The chain joins TRBV4-2 to TRBJ2-3, with 9 bases that match TRBD2. The sequence was collected from a human donor who was the organ donor for an intestinal transplant. The source was unstimulated CD8+ T cells sorted from spleen or lymph node cells, collected before transplant. The CDR3 nucleotides are TGTGCCAGCAGCCAAGGATGGTGGGCGGGGGGGTTAACAGATACGCAGTATTTT. Protein product: CASSQGWWAGGLTDTQYF.